The 7 T cell receptor beta chains listed next were all sequenced from one sample in a study of cytomegalovirus exposure and HLA in healthy donors. The data were produced by immunoSEQ multiplex PCR, yet TCRdb's version contains in-frame clones alone and is incomplete. Here the sample spans about 170,000 clones, approximately 86% being singletons. Input material: PBMCs. The source is a woman aged 18-29 years in good health and CMV-seronegative.

The gene calls are TRBV4-3 and TRBJ1-4; 7 bases agree with TRBD1. Germline CDR1 reads LGHNA; CDR2 reads YSLEER. V lost 5 bases to trimming and J lost 7 bases; unmatched junction nucleotides: 4. CDR3 length: 13 amino acids. The CDR3 sequence is CASSSRTGEKLFF. In DNA form, the CDR3 reads TGCGCCAGCAGCAGTAGGACAGGTGAAAAACTGTTTTTT.

This rearrangement joins TRBV2 to TRBJ1-6; TRBD1 might be the D (5 bases). V lost 1 base, J lost 8 bases, and 6 bases lay in between. Germline V gene sequence: CDR1 SNHLY, CDR2 FYNNEI. The CDR3 totals 13 residues. CDR3: CASSEGRDSPLHF. CDR3 DNA sequence: TGTGCCAGCAGTGAAGGCAGGGATTCACCCCTCCACTTT.

The chain links TRBV4-1 to TRBJ2-1, with 12 bases fitting TRBD2. The germline CDR1 and CDR2 sequences are MGHRA and YSYEKL. CDR3 length equals 20 residues. V was clipped by 4 bases and J by 3 bases; unmatched bases: 16. The CDR3: CASSPDLFGLAGSGYNEQFF. The CDR3 DNA sequence: TGCGCCAGCAGCCCCGACCTTTTCGGACTAGCGGGATCAGGCTACAATGAGCAGTTCTTC.

V is TRBV27 and J is TRBJ1-2, with TRBD1 matching over 11 bases. Per the germline V gene, CDR1 is MNHEY and CDR2 is SMNVEV (reference sequence). J gave up 6 bases and V 6 bases, and 12 bases lay outside the gene matches. The CDR3 runs 16 residues. The CDR3 nucleotides are TGTGCCAGCAGCCCAAACCGGGACAGGGGGAACCATGGCTACACCTTC. It yields the protein CASSPNRDRGNHGYTF.

V is TRBV18 and J is TRBJ2-7; D uncertain. Trimming shortened V by 1 base and J by 4 bases, and 14 bases separated the two germline ends. There are 15 residues in the CDR3. Looked up from germline, CDR1 is KGHSH and CDR2 is LQKENI. The CDR3 region is CASSPLENEKYEQYF. For the CDR3, the DNA is TGTGCCAGCTCACCACTCGAGAACGAGAAGTACGAGCAGTACTTC.

The genes are TRBV19 and TRBJ1-5; 7 bases fit TRBD1. The V gene's germline CDR1 is LNHDA and CDR2 SQIVND (reference sequence). This CDR3 is built from 16 residues. V lost 2 bases and J lost 4; bases outside the gene matches: 8. The CDR3 loop is CASSIPTGQWNQPQHF. The CDR3 nucleotides are TGTGCCAGTAGTATACCGACGGGACAGTGGAATCAGCCCCAGCATTTT.

V gene TRBV11-2 combines with J gene TRBJ2-5; 9 bases fit TRBD1. With V trimmed by 1 base and J by 3 bases, 6 bases remained unmatched. Germline V CDR1 and CDR2: SGHAT, FQNNGV. The CDR3 is made up of 16 amino acids. The chain's CDR3 is CASSLVWDRVKETQYF. DNA for the CDR3: TGTGCCAGCAGCTTAGTTTGGGACAGGGTTAAAGAGACCCAGTACTTC.